The 10 T cell receptor beta chains listed next were all sequenced from one sample in a study of TIL therapy for anti-PD-1-resistant metastatic lung cancer. Sequencing used immunoSEQ v3. Sequencing used immunoSEQ multiplex PCR; TCRdb keeps in-frame clones, though not all of them. The data contain approximately 20,000 clones, roughly 85% of them singletons. Noted time point: pre-treatment sample, taken before nivolumab and TIL therapy. The source material was blood, sampled at baseline. The receptors come from a person between 25 and 79 years old with non-small cell lung cancer.

The V call is TRBV19, the J call TRBJ1-1; D might be TRBD1 (5 bases). Trimming removed 3 bases from V and 8 bases from J, with 19 bases in between. Per germline, CDR1 LNHDA and CDR2 SQIVND (reference sequence). The CDR3 extends over 15 amino acids. The CDR3 DNA reads as TGTGCCAGTAGTATGATTGGAGCGCGTCAGGGAGAAGCTTTCTTT. Its translation is CASSMIGARQGEAFF.

The gene calls are TRBV18 and TRBJ2-3, with TRBD2 matching 10 bases. The CDR3 has 15 amino acids. CDR1 and CDR2 (germline): KGHSH, LQKENI. Trimming removed 6 bases from V and 1 base from J; junction bases left unmatched: 4. CDR3 nucleotides: TGTGCCAGCTCCCCCGGGACTAGCGGCACAGATACGCAGTATTTT. This encodes CASSPGTSGTDTQYF.

The chain couples TRBV2 to TRBJ2-7; D is perhaps TRBD2 (6 bases). Germline values: CDR1 SNHLY, CDR2 FYNNEI. The CDR3 consists of 13 residues. V lost 8 bases and J lost 2, with 13 bases in between. The CDR3 reads CASGGVFTYEQYF. CDR3 DNA: TGTGCCAGCGGAGGGGTATTTACCTACGAGCAGTACTTC.

This clone was seen just once. The V call is TRBV11-1, the J call TRBJ2-2, with a tentative D call TRBD2 (6 bases). From germline, CDR1 is SGHAT and CDR2 FQDESV (reference sequence). V dropped 5 bases and J dropped 9 bases, with 16 bases sitting between them. The CDR3 length is 14 residues. The CDR3 spells CASSAAGSRRELFF. CDR3 nucleotides: TGTGCCAGCAGCGCGGCGGGGTCACGCCGGGAGCTGTTTTTT. Full variable domain (remainder filled in from reference TRBV11-1 and TRBJ2-2): EAEVAQSPRYKITEKSQAVAFWCDPISGHATLYWYRQILGQGPELLVQFQDESVVDDSQLPKDRFSAERLKGVDSTLKIQPAELGDSAMYLCASSAAGSRRELFFGEGSRLTVL.

V gene TRBV19 combines with J gene TRBJ1-5; tentatively, D is TRBD1 (5 bases). Trimming took off 1 base at V and 0 bases at J, with 7 bases between the two ends. CDR3 size: 15 residues. The germline gives CDR1 LNHDA, CDR2 SQIVND (reference sequence). CDR3 DNA: TGTGCCAGTAGTATAGGGGGGGGTAGCAATCAGCCCCAGCATTTT. Translating gives CASSIGGGSNQPQHF.

CDR3 amino acids: CASSQDKGTMNTEAFF. In DNA, the CDR3 is TGTGCCAGCAGCCAAGACAAGGGAACAATGAACACTGAAGCTTTCTTT. V gene TRBV3-1 (or the pseudogene TRBV3-2) combines with J gene TRBJ1-1; D unresolved. Germline lookup yields CDR1 LGHDT and CDR2 YNNKEL (reference sequence). The CDR3 is made up of 16 amino acids. V lost 0 bases, J lost 0 bases, and 11 bases lay in between.

The rearrangement uses TRBV4-1 and TRBJ2-1, with D possibly matching TRBD2 (5 bases). With 2 bases removed from V and 9 bases from J, the gap between germline ends came to 20 bases. The CDR3 length is 16 residues. The germline V gene encodes CDR1 MGHRA and CDR2 YSYEKL. DNA for the CDR3: TGCGCCAGCAGCCAATATTACGGGAATGAGTTTGGTGAGCAGTTCTTC. This gives the protein CASSQYYGNEFGEQFF.

This chain links TRBV7-2 with TRBJ2-3; TRBD2 matches 14 bases. The germline V gene encodes CDR1 SGHTA and CDR2 FQGNSA. Germline trimming cut 4 bases from V and 5 bases from J; bases unmatched to any gene: 11. The CDR3 is 18 amino acids. CDR3 in DNA: TGTGCCAGCAGCTCTCCGGGACTAGCGGGAGTGAGCGGAGATACGCAGTATTTT. Translated, it gives CASSSPGLAGVSGDTQYF.

This clone was recorded only once. The gene calls are TRBV30 and TRBJ1-2; D remains unclear. Looked up from germline, CDR1 is GTSNPN and CDR2 is SVGIG (reference sequence). The CDR3 extends over 15 amino acids. V dropped 0 bases and J dropped 0 bases, with 11 bases sitting between them. CDR3 sequence reads: CAWSVGRSANYGYTF. DNA of the CDR3: TGTGCCTGGAGTGTCGGACGGTCAGCTAACTATGGCTACACCTTC.

J is TRBJ1-1 and V is TRBV12-3 or TRBV12-4; D may be TRBD1 (5 bases). The CDR3 is made up of 13 amino acids. V gave up 4 bases and J gave up 7 bases, with 13 bases separating them. CDR3: CASSSLTVSEAFF. DNA for the CDR3: TGTGCCAGCAGTTCTCTGACAGTTAGTGAAGCTTTCTTT.